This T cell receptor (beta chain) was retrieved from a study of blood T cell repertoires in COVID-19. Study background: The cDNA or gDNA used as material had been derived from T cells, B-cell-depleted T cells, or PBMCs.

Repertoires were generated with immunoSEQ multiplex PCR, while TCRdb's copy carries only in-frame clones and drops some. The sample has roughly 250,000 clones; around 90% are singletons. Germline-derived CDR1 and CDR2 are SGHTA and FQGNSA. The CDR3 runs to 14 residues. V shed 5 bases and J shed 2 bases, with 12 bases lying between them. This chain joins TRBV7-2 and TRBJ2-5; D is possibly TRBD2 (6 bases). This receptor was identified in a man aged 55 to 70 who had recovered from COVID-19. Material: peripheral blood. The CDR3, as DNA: TGTGCCAGCAGCACTCTAGCGCGACAAGAGACCCAGTACTTC. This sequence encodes CASSTLARQETQYF. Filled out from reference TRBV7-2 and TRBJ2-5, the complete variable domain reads GAGVSQSPSNKVTEKGKDVELRCDPISGHTALYWYRQSLGQGLEFLIYFQGNSAPDKSGLPSDRFSAERTGGSVSTLTIQRTQQEDSAVYLCASSTLARQETQYFGPGTRLLVL.